Presented here are 25 T cell receptor beta chains from one specimen sequenced in a study of shared clonotypes between healthy human individuals (dated by TCRdb to the early 2020s). The library was produced with the immunoSEQ multiplex PCR assay. TCRdb mirrors the immuneACCESS table, restricted to in-frame sequences. Some clones are absent from its copies; in checked studies, under half trace to an unresolved V gene, and the reason for the others is unknown. A total of around 370,000 clones appear in this sample, roughly 96% of them only once. The ten largest account for 0.25% to 0.35% of the sample. Input material: memory CD8+ T cells sorted from blood. The label giving this sample's cell subset or site can be read as: CD45RO+ cells pooled with CCR7-negative TemRA cells. These receptors originate from a man in his thirties or forties in good health.

J is TRBJ1-5 and V is TRBV27; no clear D gene. There are 13 residues in the CDR3. V was clipped by 3 bases and J by 3 bases, with 6 bases between them. CDR1 MNHEY and CDR2 SMNVEV come from the germline V gene (reference sequence). The chain's CDR3 is CASSLKYNQPQHF. The CDR3, as DNA: TGTGCCAGCAGTTTGAAATACAATCAGCCCCAGCATTTT.

This chain connects TRBV28 to TRBJ1-5; maybe TRBD1 (5 bases). In germline, CDR1 is MDHEN, CDR2 SYDVKM. CDR3 length: 15 residues. Trimming took 5 bases from V and 4 from J, leaving 15 bases between them. Written as DNA, the CDR3 is TGTGCCAGCAGTAAGAGGGGATTTCGGAATCAGCCCCAGCATTTT. Amino acids: CASSKRGFRNQPQHF.

This sequence joins TRBV10-1 and TRBJ2-2, with D perhaps matching TRBD1 (6 bases). Germline CDR1 reads WNHNN; CDR2 reads SYGVQD (reference sequence). Trimming removed 5 bases from V and 4 bases from J, with 14 bases in between. The CDR3 loop spans 15 amino acids. The CDR3 loop reads CASSLTRGSTGELFF. CDR3 coding DNA: TGCGCCAGCAGTTTAACCAGGGGATCCACCGGGGAGCTGTTTTTT.

J is TRBJ1-2 and V is TRBV10-3; D gene uncertain. Germline V gives CDR1 ENHRY, CDR2 SYGVKD. V was trimmed by 5 bases and J by 8 bases, leaving 21 bases between them. The CDR3 covers 15 residues. The chain's CDR3 is CAISWASDATQGYTF. As DNA, the CDR3 is TGTGCCATCAGTTGGGCCTCGGACGCCACCCAGGGCTACACCTTC.

V and J are TRBV28 and TRBJ2-3; D remains unclear. Germline CDR1 is MDHEN and CDR2 is SYDVKM. The CDR3 is 14 residues long. V was trimmed by 6 bases and J by 2 bases, leaving 12 bases between them. DNA for the CDR3: TGTGCCAGCAGGGTCCCATCTTCCACAGATACGCAGTATTTT. Its protein product is CASRVPSSTDTQYF.

The chain combines TRBV9 with TRBJ2-5; 7 nucleotides align to TRBD2. This CDR3 is built from 16 residues. The V gene end was trimmed by 1 base and the J gene end by 2 bases; junction bases not matched to a gene: 8. Looked up from germline, CDR1 is SGDLS and CDR2 is YYNGEE. The CDR3 loop is CASSVPESGNQETQYF. The CDR3 DNA reads TGTGCCAGCAGCGTACCGGAGAGCGGGAATCAAGAGACCCAGTACTTC. The full variable domain, completed using reference TRBV9 and TRBJ2-5, is DSGVTQTPKHLITATGQRVTLRCSPRSGDLSVYWYQQSLDQGLQFLIQYYNGEERAKGNILERFSAQQFPDLHSELNLSSLELGDSALYFCASSVPESGNQETQYFGPGTRLLVL.

This chain links TRBV7-8 with TRBJ2-3; 10 bases match TRBD2. Germline trimming cut 5 bases from V and 3 bases from J; bases unmatched to any gene: 8. CDR1 is SGHVS and CDR2 is FQNEAQ in the germline V gene. The CDR3 extends over 16 amino acids. The CDR3 here is CASSVPAGGGTDTQYF. The CDR3 DNA reads TGTGCCAGCAGCGTTCCAGCGGGAGGGGGGACAGATACGCAGTATTTT. Based on the CDR3 plus reference TRBV7-8 and TRBJ2-3, the full variable domain is GAGVSQSPRYKVAKRGQDVALRCDPISGHVSLFWYQQALGQGPEFLTYFQNEAQLDKSGLPSDRFFAERPEGSVSTLKIQRTQQEDSAVYLCASSVPAGGGTDTQYFGPGTRLTVL.

The chain combines TRBV4-2 with TRBJ2-1, with TRBD2 as a possible D gene (6 bases). V was pared by 0 bases and J by 6 bases, with 15 bases between. This CDR3 spans 16 amino acids. CDR1 is LGHNA and CDR2 is YNFKEQ in the germline V gene. The DNA of the CDR3 is TGTGCCAGCAGCCAAGATGAAGCGGGTGGAATCAATGAGCAGTTCTTC. It codes for CASSQDEAGGINEQFF.

This chain links TRBV21-1 with TRBJ1-4. TRBV21-1 is designated a pseudogene. This CDR3 has 13 amino acids. The CDR3 is CASSKVKDEKLFF. In DNA form, the CDR3 reads TGTGCCAGCAGCAAAGTCAAGGATGAAAAACTGTTTTTT.

The chain links TRBV28 to TRBJ2-2; TRBD2 aligns across 10 bases. This CDR3 is built from 19 residues. Germline values: CDR1 MDHEN, CDR2 SYDVKM. V shed 1 base and J 6 bases; nucleotides not matched to a gene: 14. This CDR3 is CASSLLASGRRVTSGELFF. Written as DNA, the CDR3 is TGTGCCAGCAGTTTATTGGCTAGCGGGAGACGGGTAACATCCGGGGAGCTGTTTTTT.

The rearrangement joins TRBV27 to TRBJ2-7; 10 bases are a match to TRBD1. The junction had 7 bases not matched to a gene; V was cut back by 6 bases and J by 2 bases. The CDR3 extends over 15 amino acids. CDR1 is MNHEY and CDR2 is SMNVEV in the germline V gene (reference sequence). In DNA, the CDR3 is TGTGCCAGCAGCCCCCGGGACAGGGGTACCTACGAGCAGTACTTC. Amino acid sequence: CASSPRDRGTYEQYF.

This chain connects TRBV18 to TRBJ2-7; D ambiguous. V was shortened by 2 bases and J by 2 bases, with 7 bases between the two germline ends. The CDR3 spans 13 residues. Germline V CDR1 and CDR2: KGHSH, LQKENI. The CDR3 DNA follows: TGTGCCAGCTCACCAGGGATAGCCTACGAGCAGTACTTC. This encodes CASSPGIAYEQYF.

V usage is TRBV20-1 and J usage is TRBJ2-5, with a weak D call TRBD2 (5 bases). V lost 3 bases and J lost 11, with 13 bases in between. The length of the CDR3 is 11 residues. Germline V gene lookup returns CDR1 DFQATT and CDR2 SNEGSKA (reference sequence). CDR3 sequence (DNA): TGCAGTGCTAGTCGGGGATATGAGCAGTACTTC. Translating it yields CSASRGYEQYF.

The chain recombines TRBV4-2 with TRBJ2-6; a possible D gene is TRBD2 (6 bases). Germline V gene data show CDR1 as LGHNA and CDR2 as YNFKEQ. The CDR3 contains 18 residues. V shed 0 bases and J shed 1 base, with 13 bases lying between them. CDR3 residues: CASSQEYGGGSGANVLTF. The DNA for the CDR3 is TGTGCCAGCAGCCAAGAATACGGGGGTGGGTCTGGGGCCAACGTCCTGACTTTC.

This chain uses TRBV6-1 with TRBJ2-2, with D unclear. Germline CDR1 reads MNHNS; CDR2 reads SASEGT. V lost 2 bases and J 9 bases, leaving 7 bases between the germline ends. CDR3 length: 12 residues. The CDR3 coding sequence is TGTGCCAGCAGTGAAATGTTCAGGGAGCTGTTTTTT. Protein: CASSEMFRELFF.

The chain employs TRBV13 and TRBJ1-3, with TRBD1 as a possible D gene (6 bases). Germline loops: CDR1 PRHDT, CDR2 FYEKMQ (reference sequence). The CDR3 runs 14 residues. V gave up 6 bases and J gave up 3 bases, with 12 bases separating them. The CDR3 coding sequence is TGTGCCAGCAGAACAGGGAAAGGTGGAAACACCATATATTTT. Residues: CASRTGKGGNTIYF.

The J gene is TRBJ1-3, the V gene TRBV28; 9 bases match TRBD1. CDR3 length equals 14 residues. The V gene end was trimmed by 3 bases and the J gene end by 5 bases; junction bases not matched to a gene: 2. CDR1 is MDHEN and CDR2 is SYDVKM in the germline V gene. The CDR3 loop reads CASSLGQGRNTIYF. The CDR3 nucleotides are TGTGCCAGCAGTTTGGGACAGGGCAGAAACACCATATATTTT.

The genes are TRBV19 and TRBJ1-5; 11 bases line up with TRBD1. This CDR3 spans 18 amino acids. The germline gives CDR1 LNHDA, CDR2 SQIVND (reference sequence). The V and J ends lost 1 base and 0 bases, in that order; junction bases with no gene match: 5. In nucleotides, the CDR3 is TGTGCCAGTAGTATAGGGGGACAGGGGGGCTATAGCAATCAGCCCCAGCATTTT. Amino acids: CASSIGGQGGYSNQPQHF.

The count of this clone is one. Other DNA sequences within the sample encode an identical CDR3. The rearrangement joins TRBV27 to TRBJ1-2; D gene unclear. Germline CDR1 is MNHEY and CDR2 is SMNVEV (reference sequence). The CDR3 runs 13 residues. The V gene lost 5 bases and the J gene lost 3 bases, with 10 bases spanning the gap. This chain's CDR3 is CASSGRQDYGYTF. CDR3 sequence (DNA): TGTGCCAGCAGTGGACGGCAAGACTATGGCTACACCTTC.

CDR3 region: CASSGTENNEQFF. DNA for the CDR3: TGCGCCAGCAGTGGGACGGAAAACAATGAGCAGTTCTTC. The chain joins TRBV10-1 to TRBJ2-1; no clear D gene. CDR3 length: 13 amino acids. The ends were cut back, 4 bases at V and 5 bases at J, with 9 bases in the middle. Germline V gene lookup returns CDR1 WNHNN and CDR2 SYGVQD (reference sequence).

V and J are TRBV5-6 and TRBJ2-7; possibly TRBD1 for D (6 bases). Trimming took 2 bases from V and 4 from J, leaving 19 bases between them. There are 16 residues in the CDR3. Germline V CDR1 and CDR2: SGHDT, YYEEEE. CDR3 sequence: CASSLTGYTNLYEQYF. CDR3 bases: TGTGCCAGCAGCTTAACAGGGTATACGAACCTTTACGAGCAGTACTTC.

J is TRBJ1-4 and V is TRBV10-3; D possibly corresponds to TRBD1 (6 bases). The germline gives CDR1 ENHRY, CDR2 SYGVKD. The CDR3 contains 15 residues. Trimming left V 0 bases short and J 5 bases short, with 10 bases between. As DNA, the CDR3 is TGTGCCATCAGTGAGTCAAACAGGGAAAATGAAAAACTGTTTTTT. Its translation is CAISESNRENEKLFF.

J is TRBJ1-5 and V is TRBV4-1, with D uncertain. Trimming took off 0 bases at V and 4 bases at J, with 7 bases between the two ends. Germline CDR1 is MGHRA and CDR2 is YSYEKL. The CDR3 extends over 14 amino acids. This CDR3 is CASSQERRNQPQHF. CDR3 nucleotide sequence: TGCGCCAGCAGCCAAGAAAGAAGGAATCAGCCCCAGCATTTT.

CDR3 bases: TGCGCCAGCAGCTTCGGGGCTGGGGAGACCCAGTACTTC. Protein: CASSFGAGETQYF. The chain combines TRBV5-1 with TRBJ2-5, with D perhaps TRBD1 or TRBD2 (5 bases each). V lost 2 bases and J 5 bases, leaving 10 bases between the germline ends. The CDR3 spans 13 residues. Germline assignment: CDR1 SGHRS and CDR2 YFSETQ.

The chain combines TRBV4-2 with TRBJ2-7, with no clear D. The CDR3 is 13 amino acids. The ends were cut back, 4 bases at V and 3 bases at J, with 10 bases in the middle. In germline, CDR1 is LGHNA, CDR2 YNFKEQ. In DNA, the CDR3 is TGTGCCAGCAGCCCCTCTCCTAACTACGAGCAGTACTTC. As protein: CASSPSPNYEQYF.